These T cell receptor beta chains were read from a single sample in a study of T cell changes during pregnancy in multiple sclerosis. Generated by immunoSEQ multiplex PCR, the TCRdb table keeps only in-frame clones and is missing some. This table has under 70,000 clones, around nine tenths appearing once. The source was CD4+ T cells from peripheral blood mononuclear cells, collected after pregnancy. These receptors came from a female donor with multiple sclerosis, enrolled in a pregnancy study. The conserved cysteine and the conserved F or W are not part of the CDR3 here.

>TRBJ1-1|TRBV5-5
ASSLRTGWTNTEAF
>TRBJ1-2|TRBV19
ASSIDLDRVNYGYT
>TRBJ2-5|TRBV5-4
ASSGGNQETQY
>TRBJ1-2|TRBV28
ASSFGLSNYGYT
>TRBJ2-3|TRBV10-2
ASSEGGTSAHTDTQY
>TRBJ1-5|TRBV2
ASRRDRGNQPQH
>TRBJ1-2|TRBV5-1
ASNLGQGANYGYT
>TRBJ1-4|TRBV29-1
SVDLSGRGGKKLF
>TRBJ2-7|TRBV18
ASSPRGQGSSYEQY
>TRBJ2-2|TRBV7-3
ASSFQNQGAGTGELF
>TRBJ2-7|TRBV19
ASSTGNSYEQY
>TRBJ2-1|TRBV5-1
ASSPRDYNEQF
>TRBJ2-1|TRBV2
ASSVQGAPSMHEQF
>TRBJ1-2|TRBV6-6
ASSPGLLERGYT
>TRBJ1-1|TRBV9
ASSSSGNTEAF
>TRBJ1-1|TRBV29-1
SGGWRGEAF
>TRBJ2-3|TRBV5-5
ASSWLAVTDTQY
>TRBJ2-3|TRBV19
ASSIGTGGFADTQY
>TRBJ1-2|TRBV14
ASSHSGGLGYT
>TRBJ2-7|TRBV30
AWSVRRGWYEQY
>TRBJ2-1|TRBV27
ASSIQRTPSGYNEQF
>TRBJ2-3|TRBV2
ASTRQYFPSGLESWRVTDTQY
>TRBJ2-5|TRBV2
ASRQGQETQY
>TRBJ2-1|TRBV5-1
ASSLGPGGKYNEQF
>TRBJ2-1|TRBV9
ASSEGAGRAYNEQF
>TRBJ2-2|TRBV4-1
ASSHSGRLAWGKTTGELF
>TRBJ2-5|TRBV5-4
ASSLWGQGATTRETQY
>TRBJ2-2|TRBV30
ALTRTSHTGELF
>TRBJ2-6|TRBV7-6
ASSSRGGALGANVLT
>TRBJ2-7|TRBV5-1
ASSFQGNYEQY
>TRBJ2-1|TRBV18
ASSPPTSGRGEQF
>TRBJ1-4|TRBV6-1
ASSEAGATTNEKLF
>TRBJ2-7|TRBV27
ASSETGTSASYEQY
>TRBJ2-1|TRBV6-1
ASSEAPGGSYNEQF
>TRBJ2-4|TRBV11-2
ASSLGLAGRGLAKNIQY
>TRBJ2-1|TRBV5-8
ASSQGHLAGVYNEQF